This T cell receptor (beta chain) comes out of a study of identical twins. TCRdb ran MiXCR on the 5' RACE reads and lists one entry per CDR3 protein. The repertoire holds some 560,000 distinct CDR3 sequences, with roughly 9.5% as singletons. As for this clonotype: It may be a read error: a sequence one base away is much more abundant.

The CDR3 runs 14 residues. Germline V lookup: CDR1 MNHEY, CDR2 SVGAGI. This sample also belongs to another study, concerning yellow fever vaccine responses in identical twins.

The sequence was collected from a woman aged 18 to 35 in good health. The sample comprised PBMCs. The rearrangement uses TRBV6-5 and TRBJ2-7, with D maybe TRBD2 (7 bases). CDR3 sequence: CATSLQGGGYEQYF. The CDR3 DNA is TGTGCCACCAGTTTACAGGGAGGGGGCTACGAGCAGTACTTC.